The 26 T cell receptor beta chains reported below all come from one sample, sequenced in a study of response to subunit inactivated influenza vaccine (dated by TCRdb to the late 2010s). Preparation of the library involved RT-PCR. For sequencing, an Illumina HiSeq 2500 was employed. TCRdb ran its own pipeline on the public reads, namely fastp trimming at Q25 and MiXCR clone calling, and kept in-frame beta chains. Each entry is one CDR3 protein sequence, shown with its most common DNA and genes. For this sample there are around 580,000 distinct CDR3 sequences; 12% appear just once. Of the sample, roughly 10% falls within the top ten clones. Specimen: PBMCs from blood, collected on the day of vaccination. Receptors were obtained from a man aged 50-59 years who received an inactivated influenza vaccine. Donor details come from another sample of the same person, matched by shared clones.

Points on this clonotype: Mismatch with germline at one junction end may stem from a read error. J is TRBJ2-4 and V is TRBV28; TRBD1 matches 8 bases. The CDR3 is 16 residues long. The germline V gene encodes CDR1 MDHEN and CDR2 SYDVKM. The CDR3 here is CASSLLPDRAKTIQYF. The DNA for the CDR3 is TGTGCCAGCAGTTTACTGCCGGACAGGGCGAAAACCATTCAGTACTTC.

The sample holds many counts of this clonotype. The chain combines TRBV24-1 with TRBJ2-1, with D perhaps matching TRBD1 (6 bases). The CDR3 sequence is 13 residues long. The V end lost 9 bases, the J end lost 4 bases, and 12 bases lay between the germline ends. CDR1 is KGHDR and CDR2 is SFDVKD in the germline V gene. The CDR3 sequence: CATSGQIYNEQFF. The CDR3 DNA reads TGTGCCACCTCCGGACAGATATACAATGAGCAGTTCTTC.

The CDR3 loop reads CSARWNTEAFF. DNA for the CDR3: TGCAGTGCTAGATGGAACACTGAAGCTTTCTTT. V usage is TRBV20-1 and J usage is TRBJ1-1; D uncertain. Looked up from germline, CDR1 is DFQATT and CDR2 is SNEGSKA (reference sequence). The ends were cut back, 2 bases at V and 1 base at J, with 2 bases in the middle. CDR3 size: 11 residues.

This clonotype was observed a handful of times. The V and J genes are TRBV6-5 and TRBJ2-4; the D call may be TRBD1 or TRBD2 (5 bases each). The CDR3 loop spans 16 amino acids. V was cut by 2 bases and J by 6 bases, with 17 bases left in between. In germline, CDR1 is MNHEY, CDR2 SVGAGI. The CDR3 sequence: CASSYGSPGRGNIQYF. In nucleotides, the CDR3 is TGTGCCAGCAGTTACGGCTCTCCGGGACGGGGAAACATTCAGTACTTC.

The genes are TRBV28 and TRBJ2-1, with 15 bases that match TRBD2. V was pared by 5 bases and J by 12 bases, with 8 bases of the junction left unmatched. The germline CDR1 and CDR2 sequences are MDHEN and SYDVKM. The CDR3 is 15 residues long. The CDR3 sequence: CASSTAGLAGGGQFF. In DNA, the CDR3 is TGTGCCAGCAGTACCGCGGGACTAGCGGGAGGTGGGCAGTTCTTC.

The V call is TRBV24-1, the J call TRBJ2-1; tentative D call: TRBD1 (6 bases). This CDR3 comprises 16 residues. The V end lost 1 base, the J end lost 1 base, and 10 bases lay between the germline ends. Per the germline V gene, CDR1 is KGHDR and CDR2 is SFDVKD. The chain's CDR3 is CATSDFRGRSYNEQFF. The CDR3 nucleotides are TGTGCCACCAGTGATTTCAGGGGACGGTCCTACAATGAGCAGTTCTTC.

This chain links TRBV5-1 with TRBJ2-3, with a possible D match to TRBD2 (6 bases). CDR1 SGHRS and CDR2 YFSETQ come from the germline V gene. Trimming stripped 5 bases from V and 2 bases from J, with 12 bases between. This CDR3 contains 14 residues. The CDR3 here is CASSTRTNTDTQYF. The CDR3, as DNA: TGCGCCAGCAGTACCCGGACTAACACAGATACGCAGTATTTT.

Many counts were recorded for this clonotype. V is TRBV3-1 and J is TRBJ2-2; TRBD2 is a possible D gene (5 bases). V lost 4 bases and J lost 2, with 8 bases in between. From germline, CDR1 is LGHDT and CDR2 YNNKEL (reference sequence). The CDR3 consists of 14 residues. DNA for the CDR3: TGTGCCAGCAGCCTCGGGATTAACACCGGGGAGCTGTTTTTT. It encodes CASSLGINTGELFF.

Only a few counts were recorded for this clonotype. The V gene is TRBV7-9, the J gene TRBJ2-3; TRBD2 agrees at 9 bases. The germline V gene encodes CDR1 SEHNR and CDR2 FQNEAQ (reference sequence). V trimming: 2 bases; J trimming: 1 base; junction bases outside the gene matches: 4. This CDR3 has 16 residues. The CDR3 sequence is CASSLIAGAGTDTQYF. The CDR3 nucleotides are TGTGCCAGCAGCTTAATAGCGGGGGCCGGCACAGATACGCAGTATTTT.

The chain couples TRBV5-1 to TRBJ1-5; TRBD1 agrees at 7 bases. The length of the CDR3 is 14 residues. Germline V lookup: CDR1 SGHRS, CDR2 YFSETQ. V shed 0 bases, J shed 8 bases, and the junction held 5 bases outside the gene matches. This CDR3 is CASSLGQGNEPQHF. In DNA form, the CDR3 reads TGCGCCAGCAGCTTGGGACAGGGTAATGAGCCCCAGCATTTT. Drawing the rest from reference TRBV5-1 and TRBJ1-5, the complete variable domain is KAGVTQTPRYLIKTRGQQVTLSCSPISGHRSVSWYQQTPGQGLQFLFEYFSETQRNKGNFPGRFSGRQFSNSRSEMNVSTLELGDSALYLCASSLGQGNEPQHFGDGTRLSIL.

There are a few counts of this clonotype. The chain has TRBV27 and TRBJ2-2, with D hard to call. Germline-derived CDR1 and CDR2 are MNHEY and SMNVEV (reference sequence). This CDR3 spans 15 amino acids. Trimming took 0 bases from V and 0 from J, leaving 5 bases between them. CDR3 sequence reads: CASSLSVSNTGELFF. CDR3 nucleotide sequence: TGTGCCAGCAGTTTATCAGTGTCGAACACCGGGGAGCTGTTTTTT.

The J gene is TRBJ2-7, the V gene TRBV30; D is ambiguous. The V gene's germline CDR1 is GTSNPN and CDR2 SVGIG (reference sequence). There are 13 residues in the CDR3. Trimming stripped 1 base from V and 2 bases from J, with 9 bases between. The CDR3 loop reads CAWSGRMTYEQYF. DNA for the CDR3: TGTGCCTGGAGTGGGCGGATGACCTACGAGCAGTACTTC.

This rearrangement joins TRBV6-5 to TRBJ1-5, with D uncertain. Germline CDR1 and CDR2: MNHEY and SVGAGI. CDR3 size: 13 residues. The V end was cut by 0 bases, the J end by 6 bases, with 6 bases between. The CDR3 nucleotides are TGTGCCAGCAGTTACTCCCCGGTTCAGCCCCAGCATTTT. It codes for CASSYSPVQPQHF.

This chain connects TRBV19 to TRBJ2-1; 9 positions match TRBD1. The V segment lost 6 bases and the J segment 10 bases; nucleotides outside the gene matches: 13. CDR1 LNHDA and CDR2 SQIVND come from the germline V gene (reference sequence). The CDR3 spans 15 residues. CDR3 in DNA: TGTGCCAGTAGAGAAAAAGGACAGGGGAGAAGGGAGCAGTTCTTC. The encoded protein is CASREKGQGRREQFF.

This clonotype has just a few counts. DNA of the CDR3: TGTGCCAGCAGCTTAAGCTCTGCGGGCGGGGAGCTGTTTTTT. Residues: CASSLSSAGGELFF. This rearrangement joins TRBV7-3 to TRBJ2-2; D may be TRBD2 (5 bases). Germline V gene sequence: CDR1 SGHTA, CDR2 FQGTGA. This CDR3 is 14 amino acids long. V dropped 1 base and J dropped 7 bases, with 10 bases sitting between them.

This clonotype was recorded many times. The V gene is TRBV29-1, the J gene TRBJ2-2; D remains ambiguous. This CDR3 spans 11 amino acids. The V end was cut by 4 bases, the J end by 5 bases, with 5 bases between. Per germline, CDR1 SQVTM and CDR2 ANQGSEA. The CDR3 region is CSVGSTGELFF. In DNA, the CDR3 is TGCAGCGTTGGGAGTACCGGGGAGCTGTTTTTT.

The chain couples TRBV5-1 to TRBJ2-1; weak D call: TRBD1 (6 bases). The CDR3 has 16 residues. The V and J ends lost 3 bases and 4 bases respectively, with 17 bases between them. The germline V gene encodes CDR1 SGHRS and CDR2 YFSETQ. The CDR3 DNA reads as TGCGCCAGCAGCTGGGGGCAACTTGGCGCTTACAATGAGCAGTTCTTC. Amino acid sequence: CASSWGQLGAYNEQFF.

This clonotype has ten or more counts. The rearrangement uses TRBV28 and TRBJ2-1; tentative D call: TRBD2 (6 bases). Germline CDR1 reads MDHEN; CDR2 reads SYDVKM. CDR3 length: 14 residues. The V end lost 4 bases, the J end lost 3 bases, and 10 bases lay between the germline ends. The CDR3 is CASSWVGGYNEQFF. The DNA of the CDR3 is TGTGCCAGCAGTTGGGTGGGAGGCTACAATGAGCAGTTCTTC.

This clonotype came up a few times. J is TRBJ2-3 and V is TRBV18, with no clear D. Per germline, CDR1 KGHSH and CDR2 LQKENI. Trimming cost V 1 base and J 2 bases, with 7 bases left between them. The CDR3 runs 14 residues. CDR3 in DNA: TGTGCCAGCTCACCACAGGGAAACACAGATACGCAGTATTTT. Its translation is CASSPQGNTDTQYF.

The V and J genes are TRBV5-1 and TRBJ1-6, with no clear D. The germline CDR1 and CDR2 sequences are SGHRS and YFSETQ. Trimming stripped 0 bases from V and 8 bases from J, with 12 bases between. This CDR3 spans 15 amino acids. CDR3 protein: CASSLAGYQYSPLHF. In nucleotides, the CDR3 is TGCGCCAGCAGCTTGGCCGGATATCAGTATTCACCCCTCCACTTT.

This clonotype was detected only a few times. The chain couples TRBV3-1 to TRBJ2-5; unclear D gene. The CDR3 extends over 15 amino acids. V dropped 7 bases and J dropped 2 bases, with 17 bases sitting between them. The V gene's germline CDR1 is LGHDT and CDR2 YNNKEL (reference sequence). The CDR3 nucleotides read TGTGCCAGCACATTCGACTTTCCGCTTCAAGAGACCCAGTACTTC. This encodes CASTFDFPLQETQYF.

This clonotype was recorded a few times. V is TRBV10-1 and J is TRBJ1-1; TRBD1 aligns across 11 bases. The junction had 4 bases not matched to a gene; V was cut back by 6 bases and J by 4 bases. The CDR3 sequence is 14 residues long. Germline V gene lookup returns CDR1 WNHNN and CDR2 SYGVQD (reference sequence). The CDR3 here is CASRPDRGPTEAFF. CDR3 coding DNA: TGCGCCAGCAGACCGGACAGGGGGCCCACTGAAGCTTTCTTT.

The V gene is TRBV6-2 or TRBV6-3, the J gene TRBJ2-5, with a weak D call TRBD1 (7 bases). The V gene lost 6 bases and the J gene lost 5 bases, with 16 bases spanning the gap. Looked up from germline, CDR1 is MNHEY and CDR2 is SVGEGT. The CDR3 length is 14 residues. This CDR3 reads CASRAPTGRETQYF. The CDR3, as DNA: TGTGCCAGCAGGGCCCCGACAGGGAGGGAGACCCAGTACTTC.

This clonotype appeared a few times. The genes are TRBV11-2 and TRBJ2-5; 14 nucleotides agree with TRBD2. Germline loops: CDR1 SGHAT, CDR2 FQNNGV. The CDR3 loop spans 17 amino acids. J lost 7 bases, V lost 5 bases, and 12 bases had no gene match. The CDR3 sequence: CASSAPGLAGVRGTQYF. The CDR3 DNA follows: TGTGCCAGCAGCGCGCCGGGACTAGCGGGAGTAAGGGGGACCCAGTACTTC.

This clonotype was detected many times. J is TRBJ2-1 and V is TRBV7-2; 9 positions agree with TRBD2. Germline loops: CDR1 SGHTA, CDR2 FQGNSA. The ends lost 2 bases at V and 4 bases at J; junction bases unmatched: 3. The CDR3 runs to 15 residues. In DNA, the CDR3 is TGTGCCAGCAGCTTACAGGCGGGAGGGTACAATGAGCAGTTCTTC. Translated, it gives CASSLQAGGYNEQFF.

This chain connects TRBV7-2 to TRBJ2-1; 12 bases are shared with TRBD1. V was pared by 4 bases and J by 5 bases, with 3 bases of the junction left unmatched. There are 15 residues in the CDR3. CDR1 SGHTA and CDR2 FQGNSA come from the germline V gene. The CDR3 region is CASSWDRGQHNEQFF. The CDR3 DNA reads TGTGCCAGCAGCTGGGACAGGGGGCAACACAATGAGCAGTTCTTC.